These 16 T cell receptor beta chains share one sample of origin, sequenced in a study of T cells in women clearing cervical HPV infection. The data were produced by immunoSEQ multiplex PCR, yet TCRdb's version contains in-frame clones alone and is incomplete. In total, the table holds roughly 15,000 clones. Sequencing was carried out using blood buffy coat. The receptor set was obtained from a woman between 18 and 70 years old with a cervical HPV16 infection that either progressed to CIN3+ or cleared (not recorded which).

Worth noting for this clone: The sequenced fragment ends 3 residues before the CDR3 boundary, so the rest is inferred from the germline J gene. This chain links TRBV20-1 with TRBJ2-1, with D possibly being TRBD1 or TRBD2 (5 bases each). The CDR3 spans 15 residues. Per the germline V gene, CDR1 is DFQATT and CDR2 is SNEGSKA (reference sequence). Deletions cut 7 bases from V and 7 bases from J, with 23 bases between. The covered CDR3 bases are TGCAGTGGGAGCATAGTGGCGGCAGGGAGTAATGAG. Translated, it gives CSGSIVAAGSNE. The entire CDR3 sequence reads CSGSIVAAGSNEQFF.

Notes on this clone: The read halts 3 residues ahead of the CDR3 end, with the missing end drawn from the germline J gene. This chain uses TRBV19 with TRBJ2-1, with TRBD1 identical over 11 bases. The CDR3 is 13 amino acids. The trim removed 10 bases at V and 7 bases at J, leaving 6 bases unmatched. Germline CDR1 and CDR2: LNHDA and SQIVND (reference sequence). Here the CDR3 reads CATTRDRGNEQFF. The DNA read from the CDR3 is TGTGCCACCACCCGGGACAGGGGGAATGAG. The full variable domain, completed using reference TRBV19 and TRBJ2-1, is DGGITQSPKYLFRKEGQNVTLSCEQNLNHDAMYWYRQDPGQGLRLIYYSQIVNDFQKGDIAEGYSVSREKKESFPLTVTSAQKNPTAFYLCATTRDRGNEQFFGPGTRLTVL.

Concerning this clone: Coverage ceases 3 residues before the CDR3 finishes, and the germline J gene fills in the end. The chain employs TRBV7-9 and TRBJ1-2; TRBD1 matches at 7 bases. The CDR3 is 14 amino acids. Germline V gene sequence: CDR1 SEHNR, CDR2 FQNEAQ (reference sequence). The CDR3 DNA, read in part, is TGTGCCAGCAGCTCACGGGGACAGTCGGACGAC. It codes for CASSSRGQSDD. The whole CDR3 region reads CASSSRGQSDDYTF.

A word on this clone: A junction boundary mismatches the germline segment, possibly from a read error. The read is 3 residues too short to cover the CDR3 end, so that end is filled in from the germline J gene. Other DNA sequences within the sample encode an identical CDR3. V gene TRBV20-1 combines with J gene TRBJ1-3, with D perhaps matching TRBD1 (6 bases). CDR3 length: 13 residues. Germline CDR1 is DFQATT and CDR2 is SNEGSKA (reference sequence). This CDR3 reads CSAVQGVENTIYF. Partial CDR3 DNA: TGCAGTGCCGTACAGGGTGTAGAAAACACA.

Turning to this clone: The read is 3 residues too short to cover the CDR3 end, so that end is filled in from the germline J gene. The rearrangement links TRBV2 to TRBJ1-4; D might be TRBD1 (6 bases). The CDR3 covers 15 residues. The V gene's germline CDR1 is SNHLY and CDR2 FYNNEI. V gave up 4 bases and J gave up 8 bases, with 17 bases separating them. The CDR3 loop is CASSAVSGQREKLFF. The CDR3 bases that were read are TGTGCCAGCAGTGCTGTTTCCGGACAGAGGGAAAAA.

A remark on this clone: The sequenced fragment ends 3 residues before the CDR3 boundary, so the rest is inferred from the germline J gene. V usage is TRBV11-2 and J usage is TRBJ1-5; tentative D call: TRBD1 (5 bases). Trimming removed 4 bases at V and 5 bases at J, with 9 bases between. The CDR3 is made up of 13 amino acids. Per germline, CDR1 SGHAT and CDR2 FQNNGV. CDR3 bases read: TGTGCCAGCAGCTCCCAACAGGATCAGCCC. This gives the protein CASSSQQDQP. The full CDR3 is CASSSQQDQPQHF.

Worth noting for this clone: One end of the junction is discordant with germline, which a read error may explain. The read finishes 3 residues shy of the CDR3 end, and the germline J gene is used to complete it. Other nucleotide sequences in the sample specify the same CDR3. The V gene is TRBV2, the J gene TRBJ1-3, with D perhaps TRBD1 (6 bases). Germline V gives CDR1 SNHLY, CDR2 FYNNEI. The CDR3 is 17 amino acids. CDR3 DNA, as far as it was read: TGTGCCAGCAGTGATCTCCCGGGGGGCTACTCTGGAAACACT. This gives the protein CASSDLPGGYSGNT. In full, the CDR3 is CASSDLPGGYSGNTIYF.

In the case of this clone: The read terminates 3 residues ahead of where the CDR3 ends, so the germline J gene completes it. This sequence joins TRBV28 and TRBJ2-7; D remains ambiguous. V was clipped by 6 bases and J by 1 base, with 13 bases between them. Germline V gene sequence: CDR1 MDHEN, CDR2 SYDVKM. CDR3 length: 14 residues. This CDR3 is CASSSLSKSYEQYF. Incomplete CDR3 DNA: TGTGCCAGCAGCAGTCTGTCGAAATCCTACGAG.

As to this clone: The DNA ends 3 residues before the CDR3 does, and the rest of the CDR3 is filled in from the germline J gene. The rearrangement uses TRBV19 and TRBJ1-2; no reliable D call. Germline V CDR1 and CDR2: LNHDA, SQIVND (reference sequence). The CDR3 covers 13 residues. The CDR3 DNA, read in part, is TGTGCCAGCACCGCTAGCGGCTACAATGAC. Translating it yields CASTASGYND. In full, the CDR3 reads CASTASGYNDYTF.

In the case of this clone: The read terminates 3 residues ahead of where the CDR3 ends, so the germline J gene completes it. The chain links TRBV30 to TRBJ1-1, with D possibly being TRBD1 (5 bases). Looked up from germline, CDR1 is GTSNPN and CDR2 is SVGIG (reference sequence). The CDR3 spans 13 residues. Trimming left V 3 bases short and J 3 bases short, with 11 bases between. CDR3 DNA, as far as it was read: TGTGCCTGGAGAGGTGGGGGGTACACTGAA. This codes for CAWRGGGYTE. The full CDR3 is CAWRGGGYTEAFF. The full variable domain, with the rest looked up from reference TRBV30 and TRBJ1-1, is SQTIHQWPATLVQPVGSPLSLECTVEGTSNPNLYWYRQAAGRGLQLLFYSVGIGQISSEVPQNLSASRPQDRQFILSSKKLLLSDSGFYLCAWRGGGYTEAFFGQGTRLTVV.

A note on this clone: The sequence runs out 3 residues before the end of the CDR3; the remainder is reconstructed from the germline J gene. The genes are TRBV7-7 and TRBJ2-7; D perhaps matches TRBD1 (5 bases). Germline lookup yields CDR1 SSHAT and CDR2 FNYEAQ (reference sequence). V lost 5 bases and J 2 bases, leaving 10 bases between the germline ends. The CDR3 covers 13 residues. CDR3: CASSRDSAYEQYF. CDR3 bases read: TGTGCCAGCAGCCGAGACAGTGCCTACGAG.

Note on this clone: From the germline J gene comes the end of the CDR3, since the read stops 3 residues before it. The V call is TRBV20-1, the J call TRBJ2-5, with D possibly matching TRBD1 (5 bases). V shed 0 bases and J shed 1 base, with 15 bases lying between them. The CDR3 sequence is 16 residues long. The germline CDR1 and CDR2 sequences are DFQATT and SNEGSKA (reference sequence). The DNA read from the CDR3 is TGCAGTGCTAGAGATGCCACAAGGGGAACCCAAGAGACC. It specifies CSARDATRGTQET. The entire CDR3 protein is CSARDATRGTQETQYF.

Turning to this clone: The read comes to an end 3 residues before the CDR3 does, leaving the germline J gene to fill in the end. The V call is TRBV20-1, the J call TRBJ2-7, with 8 bases identical to TRBD2. CDR3 length equals 13 residues. The V gene's germline CDR1 is DFQATT and CDR2 SNEGSKA (reference sequence). V shed 1 base and J 2 bases; nucleotides not matched to a gene: 1. The CDR3 sequence: CSARVSGTYEQYF. CDR3 DNA, as far as it was read: TGCAGTGCTAGAGTTAGCGGGACCTACGAG.

Turning to this clone: The CDR3 end lies 3 residues beyond the end of the read and is filled in from the germline J gene. This rearrangement joins TRBV12-3 or TRBV12-4 to TRBJ1-5; TRBD1 is a possible D gene (6 bases). Trimming pared 3 bases from V and 6 bases from J, leaving 9 bases between. This CDR3 is built from 13 residues. This chain's CDR3 is CASSFGQSQPQHF. The DNA read from the CDR3 is TGTGCCAGCAGTTTCGGACAGTCTCAGCCC.

Concerning this clone itself: The read terminates 3 residues before the CDR3 end, so the remaining end is supplied by the germline J gene. The rearrangement links TRBV18 to TRBJ1-2; TRBD1 is a possible D gene (5 bases). The germline V gene encodes CDR1 KGHSH and CDR2 LQKENI. The CDR3 covers 15 residues. The CDR3 protein is CASSPAGLAKNSYTF. The part of the CDR3 DNA that was read is TGTGCCAGCTCACCTGCGGGACTAGCCAAAAACAGT.

On this clone: Read coverage stops 3 residues before the CDR3 terminus; the germline J gene supplies the remainder. This sequence joins TRBV12-5 and TRBJ2-1; 14 nucleotides agree with TRBD2. The V gene end was trimmed by 6 bases and the J gene end by 5 bases; junction bases not matched to a gene: 15. CDR3 length equals 19 residues. Germline lookup yields CDR1 LGHNT and CDR2 FRNRAP. CDR3 DNA, as far as it was read: TGTGCTAGTGGCCCACACCCTCCGGGACTAGCGGGGGAGGACAATGAG. The encoded protein is CASGPHPPGLAGEDNE. The full-length CDR3 reads as CASGPHPPGLAGEDNEQFF.